Here is one T cell receptor (beta chain) with its context. The sample comes from a study of blood T cell repertoires in COVID-19. Background on the study: Spain, Italy and the United States supplied samples that represented acute and convalescent COVID-19. The cDNA or gDNA used as material had been derived from T cells, B-cell-depleted T cells, or PBMCs.

Per the study methods: Reference gene primer amplification gave nucleated cell count estimates. TCRdb keeps only in-frame clones here, not all; method: immunoSEQ multiplex PCR. V, J and clone size derive from that table, while D and trimming were established from the DNA sequence. The table lists approximately 270,000 clones, 80% to 90% of them singletons, with approximately 9.9% in the top ten. V was cut by 4 bases and J by 9 bases, with 21 bases left in between. Looked up from germline, CDR1 is SEHNR and CDR2 is FQNEAQ (reference sequence). CDR3 length equals 15 residues. V and J are TRBV7-9 and TRBJ1-2; TRBD1 might be the D (5 bases). The TCR sequence derives from a woman aged 65 to 85 with acute or convalescent COVID-19. The sequencing input was peripheral blood. The CDR3 DNA is TGTGCCAGCAGCTCACATCGGGGGGAGGGAAGGAGCTACACCTTC. Translated, it gives CASSSHRGEGRSYTF. The complete variable domain, with remaining parts taken from reference TRBV7-9 and TRBJ1-2, reads DTGVSQNPRHKITKRGQNVTFRCDPISEHNRLYWYRQTLGQGPEFLTYFQNEAQLEKSRLLSDRFSAERPKGSFSTLEIQRTEQGDSAMYLCASSSHRGEGRSYTFGSGTRLTVV.